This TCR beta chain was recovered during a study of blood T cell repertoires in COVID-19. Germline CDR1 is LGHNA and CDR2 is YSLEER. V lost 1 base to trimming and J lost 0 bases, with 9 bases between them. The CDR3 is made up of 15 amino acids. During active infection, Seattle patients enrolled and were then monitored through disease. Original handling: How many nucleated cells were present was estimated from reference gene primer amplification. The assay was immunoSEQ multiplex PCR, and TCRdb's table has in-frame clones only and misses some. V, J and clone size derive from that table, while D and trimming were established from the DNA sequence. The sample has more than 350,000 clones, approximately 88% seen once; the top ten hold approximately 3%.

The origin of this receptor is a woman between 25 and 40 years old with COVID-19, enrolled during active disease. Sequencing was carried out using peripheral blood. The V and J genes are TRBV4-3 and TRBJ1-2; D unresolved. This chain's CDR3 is CASSQASTANYGYTF. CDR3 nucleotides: TGCGCCAGCAGCCAAGCCAGCACAGCTAACTATGGCTACACCTTC.